This paragraph reports one T cell receptor beta chain. No antigen is known for it. V lost 5 bases and J 6 bases, leaving 17 bases between the germline ends. The CDR3 spans 14 residues. Germline values: CDR1 GTSNPN, CDR2 SVGIG (reference sequence). The source of the sample is a study of T cell responses to AZD1222 COVID-19 vaccine. Study outcomes and limitations: Donors were largely white British and mainly female; clonal diversity was possibly underestimated. CD4 TCRs linked to vaccination spanned spike, dominating at 160-218 and 743-854. Nearly half of the spike-specific TCRs reportedly recognize variant regions that carry no mutations.

The protocol was immunoSEQ multiplex PCR, while the TCRdb copy is restricted to in-frame clones and leaves out a portion. The sample consists of 100,000 to 130,000 clones, approximately 86% of them appearing once. The starting material was peripheral blood, obtained on day 0 of AZD1222 vaccination. V usage is TRBV30 and J usage is TRBJ1-5; weak D call: TRBD1 (6 bases). The source of this sequence is an adult in good health. CDR3 sequence: CAWARGAGGQPQHF. CDR3 bases: TGTGCCTGGGCCCGGGGGGCGGGCGGTCAGCCCCAGCATTTT.